This TCR beta chain is from a study of cytomegalovirus exposure and HLA in healthy donors. Study conclusions and caveats: Rare TCR sequences dominated, though some public TCRs recurred in many donors. Near-uniform donor sequencing depth was presumed by presence/absence analyses. TCR beta V segments were, for the most part, productive about 87% or about 30% of the time in an earlier analysis.

This CDR3 has 14 residues. Germline CDR1 MNHEY, CDR2 SMNVEV (reference sequence). In regard to this clone: The antigen is undetermined. One end of the junction does not line up with germline, which may come from a read error. This same CDR3 is encoded by further DNA sequences in the sample.

This PCR relied on a set of 60 Vbeta primers and 13 Jbeta primers. Some clones are missing from TCRdb's copy, which holds only in-frame ones; the method was immunoSEQ multiplex PCR. The sample contains 140,000 to 150,000 clones, around four fifths of which appear only once. The chain has TRBV27 and TRBJ2-7; TRBD1 agrees at 9 bases. The clonotype was recovered from a boy between 2 and 10 years old in good health and CMV-seronegative. Sequencing was carried out using PBMCs. CDR3 in DNA: TGTGCTAGCAGTTTCTGGGACAGGGCCGGGGAGCAGTACTTC. Translating gives CASSFWDRAGEQYF.